Given below is one T cell receptor (beta chain) in context. The CDR3 covers 15 residues. The germline V gene has CDR1 SGHNT and CDR2 YYREEE (reference sequence). The V and J ends lost 2 bases and 4 bases, in that order; junction bases with no gene match: 8. This record comes from a study of shared clonotypes between healthy human individuals. The data were produced by immunoSEQ multiplex PCR, yet TCRdb's version contains in-frame clones alone and is incomplete. Here the sample spans roughly 2,000,000 clones, 93% being singletons. Terminally differentiated effector memory CD45RA+ cells were excluded from the naive CD8 cells, which were CD45RO-negative and positively selected for CCR7.

This rearrangement joins TRBV5-4 to TRBJ1-2; 7 positions match TRBD1. The sample consisted of naive CD8+ T cells from PBMCs. This TCR was sampled from a man between 18 and 35 years old in good health. Some clones in this sample may be carry-over from other donors' samples. The CDR3 region has the DNA TGTGCCAGCAGCTTTCGGACAGGCCTTTTCTATGGCTACACCTTC. Translation: CASSFRTGLFYGYTF.